Listed below are T cell receptor beta chains from one sample, sequenced in a study of blood T cell repertoires in COVID-19. TCRdb's copy holds only in-frame clones and misses some; the assay was immunoSEQ multiplex PCR. The sample holds about 430,000 clones, 88% seen once. The sample taken for sequencing was PBMCs or T cells enriched from blood (not recorded which). All receptors derive from a woman under 40 with acute COVID-19. Each CDR3 is given with its conserved first and last residue. D genes are given only for firm matches. The listing skips clone size in some rows; elsewhere it reads once, few, many or a size class.

j_gene	v_gene	d_gene	abundance	CDR3aa	CDR3nt
TRBJ2-7	TRBV5-1	-	-	CASSLAGRDYEQYF	TGCGCCAGCAGCTTGGCCGGCAGGGACTACGAGCAGTACTTC
TRBJ1-2	TRBV24-1	-	-	CATSDWPEDYGYTF	TGTGCCACCAGTGATTGGCCAGAGGACTATGGCTACACCTTC
TRBJ2-3	TRBV30	TRBD2	-	CAGEETSGGLTADTQYF	TGTGCCGGGGAGGAGACTAGCGGGGGGCTCACCGCGGATACGCAGTATTTT
TRBJ1-6	TRBV19	TRBD1	-	CASSGTGGGGSPLHF	TGTGCCAGTTCCGGGACAGGGGGCGGGGGTTCACCCCTCCACTTT
TRBJ2-1	TRBV7-9	TRBD2	-	CASSPTSGGWYNEQFF	TGTGCCAGCAGCCCGACTAGCGGGGGGTGGTACAATGAGCAGTTCTTC
TRBJ2-7	TRBV6-1	TRBD1	-	CASSERPGQGIEEQYF	TGTGCCAGCAGTGAACGTCCGGGACAGGGGATTGAGGAGCAGTACTTC
TRBJ1-1	TRBV7-6	-	-	CASSLRSPGTQGRSTEAFF	TGTGCCAGCAGCTTGCGATCCCCCGGGACCCAAGGGAGGTCCACTGAAGCTTTCTTT
TRBJ2-2	TRBV5-1	-	-	CASRPDRPGIGELFF	TGCGCCAGCAGACCCGACCGCCCGGGGATCGGGGAGCTGTTTTTT
TRBJ2-3	TRBV7-2	-	-	CASSFGSGGTDTQYF	TGTGCCAGCAGCTTTGGCTCAGGCGGGACAGATACGCAGTATTTT
TRBJ2-4	TRBV10-1	-	-	CASSESGQKNIQYF	TGCGCCAGCAGTGAGTCCGGACAGAAAAACATTCAGTACTTC
TRBJ2-3	TRBV30	TRBD2	-	CAWSVLQGARLAGGTRGDTQYF	TGTGCCTGGAGTGTATTGCAGGGGGCTCGACTAGCGGGGGGCACTCGCGGAGATACGCAGTATTTT
TRBJ2-5	TRBV4-1	-	-	CASSQGRDQETQYF	TGCGCCAGCAGCCAAGGGAGAGATCAAGAGACCCAGTACTTC
TRBJ1-6	TRBV5-1	-	-	CASSLVQGGVNSPLHF	TGCGCCAGCAGCTTGGTACAGGGCGGAGTAAATTCACCCCTCCACTTT
TRBJ1-6	TRBV10-3	TRBD1	-	CAISDGTGYSPLHF	TGTGCCATCAGTGACGGGACAGGCTATTCACCCCTCCACTTT
TRBJ2-3	TRBV2	-	-	CASSKRLVLKTDTQYF	TGTGCCAGCAGTAAGAGACTAGTCCTTAAGACAGATACGCAGTATTTT
TRBJ1-3	TRBV5-1	TRBD1	-	CASSLRGQGWGNTIYF	TGCGCCAGCAGCTTGCGCGGACAGGGATGGGGAAACACCATATATTTT
TRBJ2-7	TRBV3-1/TRBV3-2	-	-	CASSQMGGPGEQYF	TGTGCCAGCAGCCAAATGGGGGGTCCGGGCGAGCAGTACTTC
TRBJ1-2	TRBV10-3	-	-	CAISEYFGDYYGYTF	TGTGCCATCAGTGAATATTTCGGGGACTACTATGGCTACACCTTC
TRBJ2-7	TRBV7-8	TRBD2	-	CASSLTSGGTYEQYF	TGTGCCAGCAGTCTTACCAGCGGGGGAACCTACGAGCAGTACTTC
TRBJ1-2	TRBV30	TRBD1	-	CAWNPGGAANYGYTF	TGTGCCTGGAACCCAGGGGGCGCAGCTAACTATGGCTACACCTTC
TRBJ1-6	TRBV10-3	TRBD1	-	CAISELGTGNSPLHF	TGTGCCATCAGTGAGCTCGGGACAGGGAATTCACCCCTCCACTTT
TRBJ1-2	TRBV6-5	-	-	CASRSGGGESYGYTF	TGTGCCAGCAGGAGCGGGGGGGGAGAGAGCTATGGCTACACCTTC
TRBJ1-3	TRBV7-9	TRBD1	-	CASRLTGDRAPSGNTIYF	TGTGCCAGCAGACTCACGGGAGACAGGGCCCCCTCTGGAAACACCATATATTTT
TRBJ2-7	TRBV7-9	-	-	CASSSAPTGEQYF	TGTGCCAGCAGCTCCGCCCCGACAGGTGAGCAGTACTTC
TRBJ1-1	TRBV18	-	-	CASSPAGGRNTEAFF	TGTGCCAGCTCACCCGCCGGCGGGAGGAACACTGAAGCTTTCTTT
TRBJ1-1	TRBV3-1/TRBV3-2	-	-	CASSQLRRLTEAFF	TGTGCCAGCAGCCAACTAAGGCGGTTAACTGAAGCTTTCTTT
TRBJ2-7	TRBV3-1/TRBV3-2	TRBD1	-	CASSPWDRGREQYF	TGTGCCAGCAGCCCATGGGACAGGGGACGGGAGCAGTACTTC
TRBJ2-1	TRBV7-2	-	-	CASSLNLVSYNEQFF	TGTGCCAGCAGCTTAAATCTAGTATCTTACAATGAGCAGTTCTTC
TRBJ1-1	TRBV30	TRBD1	-	CAWNTGDGTEAFF	TGTGCCTGGAACACAGGGGACGGCACTGAAGCTTTCTTT
TRBJ1-2	TRBV29-1	-	-	CSVRTGNGYTF	TGCAGCGTACGCACAGGGAATGGCTACACCTTC
TRBJ2-7	TRBV7-9	-	-	CASSLARDLNF	TGTGCCAGCAGCTTAGCCCGGGATTTAAACTTC
TRBJ1-2	TRBV24-1	-	few	CATSDPYGYTF	TGTGCCACCAGTGACCCTTATGGCTACACCTTC
TRBJ1-2	TRBV19	-	-	CASTLGGGRGYTF	TGTGCCAGTACCCTAGGTGGGGGCAGGGGCTACACCTTC
TRBJ2-7	TRBV4-2	TRBD2	-	CASSPLSGGSYEQYF	TGTGCCAGCAGCCCTCTTAGCGGGGGGTCCTACGAGCAGTACTTC
TRBJ2-2	TRBV18	-	-	CASSASRGANTGELFF	TGTGCCAGCTCAGCTAGTAGGGGCGCGAACACCGGGGAGCTGTTTTTT
TRBJ2-7	TRBV12-5	-	-	CASGKGGRSYEQYF	TGTGCTAGTGGCAAAGGGGGAAGGTCCTACGAGCAGTACTTC
TRBJ2-6	TRBV5-1	TRBD1	-	CASSLPNRGLGANVLTF	TGCGCCAGCAGCTTACCAAACAGGGGGCTAGGGGCCAACGTCCTGACTTTC
TRBJ2-1	TRBV9	TRBD2	-	CASSAKVAGVPEQFF	TGTGCCAGCAGCGCAAAGGTCGCGGGGGTTCCCGAGCAGTTCTTC
TRBJ2-7	TRBV3-1/TRBV3-2	TRBD1	few	CASSQPGQGKYEQYF	TGTGCCAGCAGCCAACCGGGACAGGGCAAGTACGAGCAGTACTTC
TRBJ1-1	TRBV24-1	TRBD1	many	CATRGQGTEAFF	TGTGCCACCAGGGGACAGGGCACTGAAGCTTTCTTT
TRBJ2-3	TRBV15	TRBD2	-	CATSSAGLASTDTQYF	TGTGCCACCAGCAGCGCGGGACTAGCCTCGACAGATACGCAGTATTTT
TRBJ1-5	TRBV11-3	TRBD1	few	CASSLCYDDRGILGDQPQHF	TGTGCCAGCAGCTTATGCTACGATGACAGGGGTATACTAGGGGATCAGCCCCAGCATTTT
TRBJ1-6	TRBV5-1	-	-	CASSYAPIHPSSLHF	TGCGCCAGCAGCTACGCACCTATTCACCCCTCGTCCCTCCACTTT
TRBJ1-1	TRBV10-1	-	-	CASSETGRTEAFF	TGCGCCAGCAGTGAGACGGGAAGGACTGAAGCTTTCTTT
TRBJ1-6	TRBV30	-	-	CAWRPPGSKPQGLHF	TGTGCCTGGAGACCCCCCGGGTCAAAACCCCAAGGCCTCCACTTT
TRBJ1-3	TRBV5-1	TRBD1	-	CASTWVDRGHGNTIYF	TGCGCCAGCACTTGGGTGGACAGGGGGCATGGAAACACCATATATTTT
TRBJ1-3	TRBV18	-	-	CASSLRDKNPAVSSGNTIYF	TGTGCCAGCTCACTCCGGGACAAGAACCCCGCCGTCAGCTCTGGAAACACCATATATTTT
TRBJ1-1	TRBV19	TRBD1	-	CASRRTGDTEAFF	TGTGCCAGTAGAAGGACAGGGGACACTGAAGCTTTCTTT
TRBJ2-1	TRBV24-1	-	-	CATSDSDTRSDNEQFF	TGTGCCACCAGTGATTCCGACACTAGGTCGGACAATGAGCAGTTCTTC
TRBJ1-3	TRBV7-9	-	few	CASSSTGVSGNTIYF	TGTGCCAGCAGCTCTACAGGAGTCTCTGGAAACACCATATATTTT
TRBJ1-5	TRBV19	-	many	CASSISENHAGQPQHF	TGTGCCAGTAGTATATCCGAAAACCACGCGGGGCAGCCCCAGCATTTT
TRBJ2-1	TRBV6-4	TRBD2	-	CASSDVRGGRDEQFF	TGTGCCAGCAGTGACGTCCGGGGGGGCCGCGATGAGCAGTTCTTC
TRBJ2-2	TRBV4-2	TRBD2	-	CASSQESGNIGRAGELFF	TGTGCCAGCAGCCAAGAGTCGGGGAATATCGGGAGGGCCGGGGAGCTGTTTTTT